The 4 T cell receptor beta chains listed next were all sequenced from one sample in a study of T cells in Graves' hyperthyroidism and ophthalmopathy. The source material, RNA transcripts, was used to amplify TCR beta CDR3 regions. HTBI primers were used for first-round RT-PCR of the TCR CDR3. TCRdb passed the multiplex PCR reads through MiXCR, listing each CDR3 protein once. The repertoire has under 800,000 distinct CDR3 sequences, roughly 15% of them found once; the top ten carry roughly 10%. Sequenced sample: blood. Every receptor here comes from a woman under 30 with Graves' hyperthyroidism.

This clonotype has ten or more counts. The V and J genes are TRBV2 and TRBJ2-1; D tentatively reads TRBD1 or TRBD2 (5 bases each). This CDR3 is built from 14 residues. The germline CDR1 and CDR2 sequences are SNHLY and FYNNEI. V shed 7 bases and J shed 9 bases, with 19 bases lying between them. The CDR3 region is CASKGDEPSGEQFF. In nucleotides, the CDR3 is TGTGCCAGCAAAGGGGACGAACCCTCAGGTGAGCAGTTCTTC.

This clonotype was seen many times. The chain is built from TRBV29-1 and TRBJ2-5; a possible D gene is TRBD2 (5 bases). The germline V gene has CDR1 SQVTM and CDR2 ANQGSEA. The CDR3 extends over 14 amino acids. Trimming took 7 bases from V and 5 from J, leaving 20 bases between them. CDR3 region: CSATGTGRGETQYF. The CDR3 region has the DNA TGCAGCGCCACGGGAACGGGGAGAGGGGAGACCCAGTACTTC.

V usage is TRBV24-1 and J usage is TRBJ1-1, with D perhaps TRBD1 (5 bases). The CDR3 is made up of 19 amino acids. V shed 3 bases and J shed 1 base, with 23 bases lying between them. The germline V gene has CDR1 KGHDR and CDR2 SFDVKD. The CDR3 loop reads CATSDPESRGRGANTEAFF. In DNA, the CDR3 is TGTGCCACCAGTGATCCCGAAAGCCGGGGCCGGGGAGCGAACACTGAAGCTTTCTTT.

With regard to this clonotype: A single base separates this from a much larger clone, so it may be a read error. The chain carries TRBV27 and TRBJ2-2; the match to TRBD2 covers 8 bases. The V gene end was trimmed by 8 bases and the J gene end by 1 base; junction bases not matched to a gene: 3. Germline CDR1 MNHEY, CDR2 SMNVEV (reference sequence). CDR3 length: 14 amino acids. The CDR3 nucleotides read TGTGCCAGCCGACTAGCGAGGAACACCGGGGAGCTGTTTTTT. Translation: CASRLARNTGELFF.